This T cell receptor (beta chain) was recovered during a study of identical twins. General study points: Insertions ran lower in abundant cord blood beta clonotypes, though not in memory repertoires.

After template switching added a universal primer site, the resulting cDNA carried unique molecular identifiers. TCRdb itself ran the 5' RACE reads through MiXCR, one entry per CDR3 protein. Of a few hundred thousand distinct CDR3 sequences in the sample, about 10% were seen once. Germline V gene sequence: CDR1 MNHEY, CDR2 SMNVEV (reference sequence). The CDR3 totals 14 residues. Trimming at V came to 2 bases and at J to 7 bases, leaving 6 bases not matched to a gene. This clonotype was seen only a few times. The target antigen is unknown. The material sequenced was naive T cells sorted from blood. This TCR came from a woman aged 45-60 years in good health. V gene TRBV27 combines with J gene TRBJ2-5, with TRBD2 matching 8 bases. In DNA form, the CDR3 reads TGTGCCAGCAGTTTAACCGGGACTAGTGCGACCCAGTACTTC. Translated: CASSLTGTSATQYF.